The subject of this entry is one T cell receptor beta chain. The V gene lost 3 bases and the J gene lost 5 bases, with 7 bases spanning the gap. This CDR3 is 12 amino acids long. Germline V gives CDR1 WSHSY, CDR2 SAAADI. The sample belongs to a study of blood T cell repertoires in COVID-19. Looking at the study overall: Acute and convalescent COVID-19 samples came from the United States, Italy and Spain. Sources were T cells, B-cell-depleted T cells, or PBMCs; the material itself was cDNA or gDNA.

Authors' analysis steps: Amplified reference gene primers provided the basis for estimating nucleated cell counts. Libraries were prepared by immunoSEQ multiplex PCR; TCRdb keeps only in-frame clonotypes and omits some of them. D and trimming were read from the DNA, whereas the V and J calls and clone size are those reported in that table. The repertoire holds about 170,000 clones, with about 87% as singletons. The source of this sequence is a man aged 55 to 70 with acute or convalescent COVID-19. Sequencing was performed on peripheral blood. The V call is TRBV10-2, the J call TRBJ2-5; D uncertain. CDR3 region: CASSETSETQYF. In nucleotides, the CDR3 is TGCGCCAGCAGTGAAACGAGTGAGACCCAGTACTTC.